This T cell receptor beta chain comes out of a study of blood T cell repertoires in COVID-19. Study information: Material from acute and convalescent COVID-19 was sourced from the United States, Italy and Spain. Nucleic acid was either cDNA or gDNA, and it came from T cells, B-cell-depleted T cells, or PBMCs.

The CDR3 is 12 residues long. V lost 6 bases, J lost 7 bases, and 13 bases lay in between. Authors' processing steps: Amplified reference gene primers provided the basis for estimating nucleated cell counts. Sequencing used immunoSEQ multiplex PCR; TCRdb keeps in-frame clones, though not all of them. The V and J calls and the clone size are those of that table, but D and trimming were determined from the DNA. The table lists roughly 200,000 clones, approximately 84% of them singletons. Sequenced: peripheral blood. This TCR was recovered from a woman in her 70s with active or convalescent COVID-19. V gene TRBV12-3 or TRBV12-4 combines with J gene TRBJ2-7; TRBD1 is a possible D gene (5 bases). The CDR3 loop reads CASSNSGIEQYF. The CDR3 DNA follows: TGTGCCAGCAGCAATTCAGGGATTGAGCAGTACTTC.